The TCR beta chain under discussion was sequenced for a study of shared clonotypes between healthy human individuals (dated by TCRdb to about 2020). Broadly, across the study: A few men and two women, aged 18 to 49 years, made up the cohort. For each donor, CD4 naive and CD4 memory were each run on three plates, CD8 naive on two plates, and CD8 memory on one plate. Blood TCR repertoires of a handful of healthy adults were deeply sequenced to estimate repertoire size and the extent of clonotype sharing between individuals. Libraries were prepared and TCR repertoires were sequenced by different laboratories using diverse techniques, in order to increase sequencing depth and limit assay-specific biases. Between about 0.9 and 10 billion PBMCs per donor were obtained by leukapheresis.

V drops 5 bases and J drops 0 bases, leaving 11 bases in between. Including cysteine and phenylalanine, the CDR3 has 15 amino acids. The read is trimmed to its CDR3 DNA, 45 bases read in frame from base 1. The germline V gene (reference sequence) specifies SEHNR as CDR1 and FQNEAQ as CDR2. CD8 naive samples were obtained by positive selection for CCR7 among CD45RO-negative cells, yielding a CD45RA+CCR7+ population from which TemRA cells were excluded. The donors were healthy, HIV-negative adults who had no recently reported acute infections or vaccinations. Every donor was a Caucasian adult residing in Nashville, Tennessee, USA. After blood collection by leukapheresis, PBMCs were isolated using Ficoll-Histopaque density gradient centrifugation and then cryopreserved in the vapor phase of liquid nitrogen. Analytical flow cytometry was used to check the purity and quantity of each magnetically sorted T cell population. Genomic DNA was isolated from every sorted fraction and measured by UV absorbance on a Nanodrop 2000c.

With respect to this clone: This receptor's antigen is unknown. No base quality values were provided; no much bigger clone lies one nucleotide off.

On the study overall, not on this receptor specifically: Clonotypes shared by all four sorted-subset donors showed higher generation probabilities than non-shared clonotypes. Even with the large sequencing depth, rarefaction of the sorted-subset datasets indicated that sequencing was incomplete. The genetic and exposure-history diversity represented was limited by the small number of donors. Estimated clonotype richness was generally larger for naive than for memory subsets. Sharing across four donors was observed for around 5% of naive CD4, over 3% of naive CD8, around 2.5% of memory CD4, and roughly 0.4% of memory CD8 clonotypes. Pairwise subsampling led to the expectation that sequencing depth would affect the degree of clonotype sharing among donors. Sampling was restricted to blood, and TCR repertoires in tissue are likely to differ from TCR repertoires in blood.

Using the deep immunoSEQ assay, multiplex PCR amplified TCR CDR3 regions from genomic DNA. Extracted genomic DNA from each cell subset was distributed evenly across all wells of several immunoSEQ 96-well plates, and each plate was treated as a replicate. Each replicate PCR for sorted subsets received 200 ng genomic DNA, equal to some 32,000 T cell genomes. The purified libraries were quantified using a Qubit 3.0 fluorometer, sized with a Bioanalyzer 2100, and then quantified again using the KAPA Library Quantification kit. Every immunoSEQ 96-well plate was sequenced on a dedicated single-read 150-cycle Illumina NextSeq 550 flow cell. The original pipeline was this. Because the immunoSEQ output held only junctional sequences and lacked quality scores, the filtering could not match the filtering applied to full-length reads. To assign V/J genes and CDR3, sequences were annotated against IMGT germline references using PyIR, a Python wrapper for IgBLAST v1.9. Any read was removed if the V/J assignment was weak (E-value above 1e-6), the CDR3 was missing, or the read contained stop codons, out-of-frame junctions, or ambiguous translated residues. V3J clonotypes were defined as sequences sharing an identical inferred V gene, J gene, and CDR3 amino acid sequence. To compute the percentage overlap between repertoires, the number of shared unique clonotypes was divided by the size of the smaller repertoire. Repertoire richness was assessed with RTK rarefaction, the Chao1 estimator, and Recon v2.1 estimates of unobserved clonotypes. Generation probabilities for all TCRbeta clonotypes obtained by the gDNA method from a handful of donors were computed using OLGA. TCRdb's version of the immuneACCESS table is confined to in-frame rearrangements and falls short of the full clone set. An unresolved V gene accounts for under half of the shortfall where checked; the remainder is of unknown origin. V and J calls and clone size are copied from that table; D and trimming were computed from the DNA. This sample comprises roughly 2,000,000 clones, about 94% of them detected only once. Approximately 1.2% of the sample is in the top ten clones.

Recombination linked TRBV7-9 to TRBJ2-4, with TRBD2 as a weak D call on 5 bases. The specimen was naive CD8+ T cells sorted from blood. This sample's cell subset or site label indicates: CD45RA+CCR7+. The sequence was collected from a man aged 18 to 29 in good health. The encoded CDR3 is CASSPSEGAKNIQYF. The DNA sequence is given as TGTGCCAGCAGCCCCTCTGAGGGAGCCAAAAACATTCAGTACTTC.